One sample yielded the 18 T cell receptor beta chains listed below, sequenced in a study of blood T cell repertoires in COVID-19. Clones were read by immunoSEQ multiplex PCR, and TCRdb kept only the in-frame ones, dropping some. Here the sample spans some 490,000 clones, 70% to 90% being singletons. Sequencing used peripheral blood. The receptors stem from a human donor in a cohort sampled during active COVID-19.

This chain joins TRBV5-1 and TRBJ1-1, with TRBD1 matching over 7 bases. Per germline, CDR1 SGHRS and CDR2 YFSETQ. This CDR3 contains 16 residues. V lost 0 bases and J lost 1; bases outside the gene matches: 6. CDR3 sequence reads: CASSLGQGGWNTEAFF. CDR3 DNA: TGCGCCAGCAGCTTGGGACAGGGTGGGTGGAACACTGAAGCTTTCTTT.

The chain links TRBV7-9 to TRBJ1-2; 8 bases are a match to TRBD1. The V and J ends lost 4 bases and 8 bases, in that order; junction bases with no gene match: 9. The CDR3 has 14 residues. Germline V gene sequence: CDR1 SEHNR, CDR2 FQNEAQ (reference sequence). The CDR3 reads CASSYNHRGDGYTF. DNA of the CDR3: TGTGCCAGCAGCTACAACCACAGGGGGGACGGCTACACCTTC.

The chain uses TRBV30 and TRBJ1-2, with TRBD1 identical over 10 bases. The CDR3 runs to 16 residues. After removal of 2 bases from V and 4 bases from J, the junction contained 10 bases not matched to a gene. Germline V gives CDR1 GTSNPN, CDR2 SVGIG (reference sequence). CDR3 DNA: TGTGCCTGGAGTCCCCCGACAGGGGGCCATCGCTATGGCTACACCTTC. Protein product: CAWSPPTGGHRYGYTF. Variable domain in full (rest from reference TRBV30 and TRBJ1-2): SQTIHQWPATLVQPVGSPLSLECTVEGTSNPNLYWYRQAAGRGLQLLFYSVGIGQISSEVPQNLSASRPQDRQFILSSKKLLLSDSGFYLCAWSPPTGGHRYGYTFGSGTRLTVV.

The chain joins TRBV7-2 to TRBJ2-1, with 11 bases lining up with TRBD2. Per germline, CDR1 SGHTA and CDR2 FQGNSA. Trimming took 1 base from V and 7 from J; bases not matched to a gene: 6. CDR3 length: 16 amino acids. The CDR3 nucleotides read TGTGCCAGCAGCTTAGTGGCTAGCGGGAGGCAAAATGAGCAGTTCTTC. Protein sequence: CASSLVASGRQNEQFF. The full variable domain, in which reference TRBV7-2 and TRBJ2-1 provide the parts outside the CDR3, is GAGVSQSPSNKVTEKGKDVELRCDPISGHTALYWYRQSLGQGLEFLIYFQGNSAPDKSGLPSDRFSAERTGGSVSTLTIQRTQQEDSAVYLCASSLVASGRQNEQFFGPGTRLTVL.

CDR3 amino acids: CASSFAQGHQPQHF. In nucleotides, the CDR3 is TGTGCCAGCAGTTTCGCACAGGGGCATCAGCCCCAGCATTTT. The rearrangement joins TRBV6-2 or TRBV6-3 to TRBJ1-5; 7 bases are a match to TRBD1. After removal of 4 bases from V and 5 bases from J, the junction contained 5 bases not matched to a gene. The CDR3 is 14 amino acids. Germline loops: CDR1 MNHEY, CDR2 SVGEGT.

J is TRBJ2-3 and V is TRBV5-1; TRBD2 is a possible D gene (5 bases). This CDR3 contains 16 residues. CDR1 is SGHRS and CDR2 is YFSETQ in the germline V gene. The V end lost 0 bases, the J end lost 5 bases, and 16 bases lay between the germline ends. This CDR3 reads CASSLGNDLAGDTQYF. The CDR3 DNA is TGCGCCAGCAGCTTGGGTAATGACCTTGCGGGAGATACGCAGTATTTT.

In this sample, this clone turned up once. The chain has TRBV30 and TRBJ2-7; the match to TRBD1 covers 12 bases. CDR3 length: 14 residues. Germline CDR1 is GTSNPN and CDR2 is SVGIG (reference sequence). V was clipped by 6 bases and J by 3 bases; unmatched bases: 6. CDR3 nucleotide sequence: TGTGCCTGTGACGGGACAGGGGGCCTCTACGAGCAGTACTTC. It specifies CACDGTGGLYEQYF.

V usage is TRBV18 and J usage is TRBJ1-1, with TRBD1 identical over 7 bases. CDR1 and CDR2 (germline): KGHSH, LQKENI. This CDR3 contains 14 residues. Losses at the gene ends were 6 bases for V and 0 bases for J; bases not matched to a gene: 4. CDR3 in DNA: TGTGCCAGCTCGATACAGGGGATGAACACTGAAGCTTTCTTT. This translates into CASSIQGMNTEAFF.

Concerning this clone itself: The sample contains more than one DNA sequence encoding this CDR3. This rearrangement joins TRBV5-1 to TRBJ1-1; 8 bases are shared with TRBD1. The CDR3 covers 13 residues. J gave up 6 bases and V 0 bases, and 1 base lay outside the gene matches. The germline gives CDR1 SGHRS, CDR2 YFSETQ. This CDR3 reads CASSLGQGSEAFF. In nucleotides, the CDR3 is TGCGCCAGCAGCTTGGGACAGGGGTCTGAAGCTTTCTTT.

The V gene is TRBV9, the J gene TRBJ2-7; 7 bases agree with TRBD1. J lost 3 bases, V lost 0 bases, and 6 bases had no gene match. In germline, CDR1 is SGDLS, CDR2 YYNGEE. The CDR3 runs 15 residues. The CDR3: CASSVAGTDLYEQYF. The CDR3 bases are TGTGCCAGCAGCGTAGCAGGGACAGACCTCTACGAGCAGTACTTC.

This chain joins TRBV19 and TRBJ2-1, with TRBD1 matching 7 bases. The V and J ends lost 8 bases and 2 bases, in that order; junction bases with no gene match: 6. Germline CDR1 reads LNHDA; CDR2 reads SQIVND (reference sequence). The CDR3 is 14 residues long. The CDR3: CASRQGIPYNEQFF. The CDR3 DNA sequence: TGTGCCAGTCGACAGGGTATCCCCTACAATGAGCAGTTCTTC.

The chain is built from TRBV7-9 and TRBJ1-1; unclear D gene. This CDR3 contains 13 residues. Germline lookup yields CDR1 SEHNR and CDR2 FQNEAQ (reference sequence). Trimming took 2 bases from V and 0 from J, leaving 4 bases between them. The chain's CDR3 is CASSLFMNTEAFF. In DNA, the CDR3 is TGTGCCAGCAGCTTATTTATGAACACTGAAGCTTTCTTT.

CDR3 amino acids: CASSFGRDSDQPQHF. CDR3 nucleotides: TGTGCCAGCAGCTTTGGGCGGGACAGCGATCAGCCCCAGCATTTT. This chain links TRBV7-2 with TRBJ1-5, with 7 positions matching TRBD1. Germline CDR1 is SGHTA and CDR2 is FQGNSA. The CDR3 covers 15 residues. V dropped 3 bases and J dropped 5; count of bases not matched to a gene: 7.

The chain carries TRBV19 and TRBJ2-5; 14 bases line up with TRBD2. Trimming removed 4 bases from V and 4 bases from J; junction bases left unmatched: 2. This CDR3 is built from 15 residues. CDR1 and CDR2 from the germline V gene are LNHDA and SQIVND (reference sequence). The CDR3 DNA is TGTGCCAGTAGTAACGGACTAGCGGGGGGAGAGACCCAGTACTTC. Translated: CASSNGLAGGETQYF.

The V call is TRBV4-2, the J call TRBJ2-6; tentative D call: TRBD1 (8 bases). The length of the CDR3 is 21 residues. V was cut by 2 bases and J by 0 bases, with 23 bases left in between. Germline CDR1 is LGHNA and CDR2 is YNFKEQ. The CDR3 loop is CASSQLFGQGGGGSGANVLTF. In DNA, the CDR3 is TGTGCCAGCAGCCAATTGTTCGGACAGGGAGGGGGAGGCTCTGGGGCCAACGTCCTGACTTTC.

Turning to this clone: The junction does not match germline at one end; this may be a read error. DNA for the CDR3: TGTGCTAGCAGCTTAGGGTGGGGACTAGCGGGAGTAAATGAGCAGTTCTTC. Its protein is CASSLGWGLAGVNEQFF. The rearrangement joins TRBV7-7 to TRBJ2-1; 14 bases map to TRBD2. The CDR3 is 17 residues long. CDR1 and CDR2 from the germline V gene are SSHAT and FNYEAQ (reference sequence).

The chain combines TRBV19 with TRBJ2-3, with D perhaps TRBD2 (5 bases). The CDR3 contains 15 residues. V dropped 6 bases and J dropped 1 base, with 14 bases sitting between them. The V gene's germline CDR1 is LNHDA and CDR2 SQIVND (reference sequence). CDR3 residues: CASSPWSGGTDTQYF. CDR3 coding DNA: TGTGCCAGTAGCCCCTGGAGCGGAGGCACAGATACGCAGTATTTT. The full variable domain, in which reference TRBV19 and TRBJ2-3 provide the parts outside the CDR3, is DGGITQSPKYLFRKEGQNVTLSCEQNLNHDAMYWYRQDPGQGLRLIYYSQIVNDFQKGDIAEGYSVSREKKESFPLTVTSAQKNPTAFYLCASSPWSGGTDTQYFGPGTRLTVL.

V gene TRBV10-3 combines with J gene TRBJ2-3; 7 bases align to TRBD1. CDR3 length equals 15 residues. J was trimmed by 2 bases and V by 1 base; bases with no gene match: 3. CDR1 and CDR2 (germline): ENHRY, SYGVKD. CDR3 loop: CAISEWTGPTDTQYF. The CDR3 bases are TGTGCCATCAGTGAGTGGACAGGCCCCACAGATACGCAGTATTTT.